Listed below are T cell receptor beta chains from one sample, sequenced in a study of shared clonotypes between healthy human individuals. Produced via immunoSEQ multiplex PCR; TCRdb's table is partial and in-frame only. The sample lists 1.5 million to 2.5 million clones, roughly 94% occurring once. The sequenced sample consisted of naive CD8+ T cells sorted from blood. Source of these receptors: a man between 18 and 29 years old in good health. CDR3s include the opening cysteine and the closing phenylalanine or tryptophan. The D gene is left open where the match is weak. Clone sizes are given selectively: once, few, many, or a class where the clone is expanded.

V: TRBV10-2
size: -
D: TRBD2
J: TRBJ2-7
CDR3: CASTGGGLSYEQYF
DNA: TGCGCCAGCACGGGCGGGGGGCTCTCCTACGAGCAGTACTTC

V: TRBV11-2
size: once
D: -
J: TRBJ2-7
CDR3: CASSPTEAPEQYF
DNA: TGTGCCAGCAGCCCCACTGAGGCCCCCGAGCAGTACTTC

V: TRBV7-9
size: once
D: -
J: TRBJ2-3
CDR3: CASSPPPGDTQYF
DNA: TGTGCCAGCAGTCCTCCCCCAGGGGATACGCAGTATTTT

V: TRBV6-5
size: once
D: -
J: TRBJ1-1
CDR3: CASNAPEGHTEAFF
DNA: TGTGCCAGCAACGCCCCGGAGGGACACACTGAAGCTTTCTTT

V: TRBV7-9
size: -
D: -
J: TRBJ1-1
CDR3: CASSLGSGIAEAFF
DNA: TGTGCCAGCAGCTTAGGGTCGGGAATCGCTGAAGCTTTCTTT

V: TRBV5-5
size: -
D: -
J: TRBJ2-7
CDR3: CASSLLGYEQYF
DNA: TGTGCCAGCAGCTTGTTGGGATACGAGCAGTACTTC

V: TRBV29-1
size: -
D: -
J: TRBJ2-7
CDR3: CSVETPLGLKEQYF
DNA: TGCAGCGTTGAGACCCCCCTGGGGTTGAAGGAGCAGTACTTC

V: TRBV9
size: -
D: -
J: TRBJ1-1
CDR3: CASSGSAPEAFF
DNA: TGTGCCAGCAGCGGATCCGCCCCTGAAGCTTTCTTT

V: TRBV19
size: -
D: TRBD2
J: TRBJ2-7
CDR3: CASSHLGGLALYEQYF
DNA: TGTGCCAGTAGCCATCTTGGGGGACTAGCGCTGTACGAGCAGTACTTC

V: TRBV7-9
size: -
D: TRBD1
J: TRBJ1-2
CDR3: CASRHTGGDGYTF
DNA: TGTGCCAGCAGGCACACAGGGGGCGATGGCTACACCTTC

V: TRBV2
size: -
D: -
J: TRBJ2-5
CDR3: CASSDYVETQYF
DNA: TGTGCCAGCAGCGACTACGTGGAGACCCAGTACTTC

V: TRBV19
size: -
D: -
J: TRBJ2-5
CDR3: CASSISDASPAETQYF
DNA: TGTGCCAGTAGTATTTCGGACGCATCCCCCGCAGAGACCCAGTACTTC

V: TRBV29-1
size: -
D: TRBD2
J: TRBJ2-1
CDR3: CSVEWREAYNEQFF
DNA: TGCAGCGTTGAATGGCGGGAGGCCTACAATGAGCAGTTCTTC

V: TRBV7-9
size: -
D: -
J: TRBJ1-5
CDR3: CASSSKGQPQHF
DNA: TGTGCCAGCAGCTCCAAAGGTCAGCCCCAGCATTTT

V: TRBV4-1
size: -
D: -
J: TRBJ2-7
CDR3: CASSQDLRVGQYF
DNA: TGCGCCAGCAGCCAAGATTTAAGGGTAGGGCAGTACTTC

V: TRBV2
size: -
D: TRBD2
J: TRBJ2-1
CDR3: CASSAGGEPYNEQFF
DNA: TGTGCCAGCAGTGCTGGGGGGGAACCCTACAATGAGCAGTTCTTC

V: TRBV29-1
size: -
D: TRBD2
J: TRBJ2-3
CDR3: CSVGDSGRNLDTQYF
DNA: TGCAGCGTTGGGGACAGCGGGAGGAACCTTGATACGCAGTATTTT

V: TRBV2
size: -
D: TRBD2
J: TRBJ2-5
CDR3: CASKAGASQETQYF
DNA: TGTGCCAGCAAGGCGGGAGCGAGCCAAGAGACCCAGTACTTC

V: TRBV7-9
size: -
D: -
J: TRBJ2-7
CDR3: CASSLTYEQYF
DNA: TGTGCCAGCAGCCTCACCTACGAGCAGTACTTC

V: TRBV10-2
size: once
D: -
J: TRBJ2-3
CDR3: CASSDGEWDNGTDTQYF
DNA: TGCGCCAGCAGTGATGGGGAGTGGGACAACGGCACAGATACGCAGTATTTT

V: TRBV7-9
size: -
D: TRBD2
J: TRBJ2-2
CDR3: CASSFGGATGELFF
DNA: TGTGCCAGCAGCTTCGGGGGGGCCACCGGGGAGCTGTTTTTT

V: TRBV5-1
size: -
D: -
J: TRBJ2-5
CDR3: CASSSPTSPEETQYF
DNA: TGCGCCAGCAGCTCCCCGACTAGTCCCGAAGAGACCCAGTACTTC

V: TRBV2
size: -
D: -
J: TRBJ2-3
CDR3: CASSEGVNTQYF
DNA: TGTGCCAGCAGTGAGGGGGTTAATACGCAGTATTTT

V: TRBV27
size: -
D: -
J: TRBJ1-2
CDR3: CASSWGRTNYGYTF
DNA: TGTGCCAGCAGTTGGGGCAGAACTAACTATGGCTACACCTTC

V: TRBV4-3
size: once
D: -
J: TRBJ2-3
CDR3: CASSQRLTLTDTQYF
DNA: TGCGCCAGCAGCCAACGGCTCACCCTCACAGATACGCAGTATTTT

V: TRBV7-7
size: -
D: TRBD2
J: TRBJ2-7
CDR3: CASSATSWDEQYF
DNA: TGTGCTAGCAGCGCGACTAGCTGGGACGAGCAGTACTTC

V: TRBV27
size: -
D: -
J: TRBJ2-1
CDR3: CASSLGAGQFF
DNA: TGTGCCAGCAGCTTAGGAGCCGGGCAGTTCTTC

V: TRBV10-3
size: -
D: TRBD1
J: TRBJ2-5
CDR3: CAISESTGQGLETQYF
DNA: TGTGCCATCAGTGAGTCGACGGGACAGGGGTTGGAGACCCAGTACTTC

V: TRBV4-1
size: once
D: TRBD2
J: TRBJ2-5
CDR3: CASSSGLAGERETQYF
DNA: TGCGCCAGCAGCTCCGGGCTAGCGGGGGAGAGGGAGACCCAGTACTTC

V: TRBV7-2
size: once
D: TRBD1
J: TRBJ2-7
CDR3: CASSLGTGPYEQYF
DNA: TGTGCCAGCAGCTTGGGGACAGGCCCCTACGAGCAGTACTTC

V: TRBV18
size: -
D: TRBD1
J: TRBJ1-1
CDR3: CASSPPTTGPYTEAFF
DNA: TGTGCCAGCTCACCCCCCACGACAGGGCCATACACTGAAGCTTTCTTT

V: TRBV6-5
size: -
D: TRBD2
J: TRBJ2-7
CDR3: CASSLGLAGDEQYF
DNA: TGTGCCAGCAGTCTGGGACTAGCGGGAGACGAGCAGTACTTC

V: TRBV25-1
size: -
D: -
J: TRBJ1-1
CDR3: CASSEHGDTEAFF
DNA: TGTGCCAGCAGTGAGCACGGAGACACTGAAGCTTTCTTT

V: TRBV2
size: -
D: -
J: TRBJ2-7
CDR3: CASRVGFSSYEQYF
DNA: TGTGCCAGCAGGGTGGGATTCAGTAGCTACGAGCAGTACTTC

V: TRBV15
size: -
D: -
J: TRBJ1-1
CDR3: CATSRGPSMNTEAFF
DNA: TGTGCCACCAGCAGAGGACCAAGCATGAACACTGAAGCTTTCTTT

V: TRBV2
size: -
D: TRBD1
J: TRBJ1-5
CDR3: CASSAGTGHQPQHF
DNA: TGTGCCAGCAGCGCCGGGACAGGGCACCAGCCCCAGCATTTT

V: TRBV6-4
size: -
D: TRBD2
J: TRBJ2-2
CDR3: CARGLAGGPDTGELFF
DNA: TGTGCCAGGGGACTAGCGGGAGGGCCGGACACCGGGGAGCTGTTTTTT

V: TRBV6-5
size: -
D: -
J: TRBJ2-7
CDR3: CASSYSGDSSYEQYF
DNA: TGTGCCAGCAGTTACTCTGGCGATAGCTCCTACGAGCAGTACTTC

V: TRBV10-2
size: -
D: TRBD2
J: TRBJ2-7
CDR3: CATSAGTSGSRSYEQYF
DNA: TGCGCCACTTCTGCCGGGACTAGCGGGAGTAGGTCCTACGAGCAGTACTTC

V: TRBV10-1
size: -
D: -
J: TRBJ1-4
CDR3: CASSEQQGNEKLFF
DNA: TGCGCCAGCAGTGAACAACAGGGTAATGAAAAACTGTTTTTT

V: TRBV12-5
size: -
D: -
J: TRBJ1-1
CDR3: CASGSSPRTEAFF
DNA: TGTGCTAGTGGTTCCTCACCCAGGACTGAAGCTTTCTTT

V: TRBV28
size: once
D: -
J: TRBJ1-5
CDR3: CASSFQGVGNQPQHF
DNA: TGTGCCAGCAGTTTTCAGGGAGTAGGCAATCAGCCCCAGCATTTT

V: TRBV2
size: -
D: -
J: TRBJ1-1
CDR3: CASKGGLTEAFF
DNA: TGTGCCAGCAAGGGAGGGCTCACTGAAGCTTTCTTT

V: TRBV10-3
size: once
D: TRBD1
J: TRBJ2-7
CDR3: CAISESIGTGGWYEQYF
DNA: TGTGCCATCAGTGAGTCGATAGGGACAGGGGGCTGGTACGAGCAGTACTTC

V: TRBV9
size: -
D: TRBD2
J: TRBJ2-1
CDR3: CASSAPGTSGVNEQFF
DNA: TGTGCCAGCAGCGCACCCGGGACTAGCGGGGTCAATGAGCAGTTCTTC

V: TRBV28
size: -
D: TRBD1
J: TRBJ1-5
CDR3: CASSSTGGLDQPQHF
DNA: TGTGCCAGCAGTTCGACAGGGGGGTTGGATCAGCCCCAGCATTTT

V: TRBV5-6
size: -
D: -
J: TRBJ1-2
CDR3: CASSSELDYGYTF
DNA: TGTGCCAGCAGCTCCGAGCTTGACTATGGCTACACCTTC

V: TRBV7-2
size: -
D: TRBD2
J: TRBJ2-7
CDR3: CASSTTGTSAYEQYF
DNA: TGTGCCAGCAGCACAACCGGGACTAGCGCTTACGAGCAGTACTTC

V: TRBV9
size: -
D: -
J: TRBJ2-7
CDR3: CASSVGIQSSEQYF
DNA: TGTGCCAGCAGCGTAGGGATACAGTCCTCCGAGCAGTACTTC

V: TRBV19
size: -
D: -
J: TRBJ2-3
CDR3: CASSIAGTQTSTDTQYF
DNA: TGTGCCAGTAGTATAGCCGGGACCCAAACAAGCACAGATACGCAGTATTTT

V: TRBV6-5
size: once
D: -
J: TRBJ2-2
CDR3: CASSYAGETGELFF
DNA: TGTGCCAGCAGTTACGCAGGGGAAACCGGGGAGCTGTTTTTT

V: TRBV4-1
size: -
D: TRBD1
J: TRBJ1-2
CDR3: CASSPSQGGSYGYTF
DNA: TGCGCCAGCAGCCCGAGCCAGGGGGGGAGCTATGGCTACACCTTC

V: TRBV5-1
size: -
D: TRBD1
J: TRBJ2-3
CDR3: CASSLASGGTDTQYF
DNA: TGCGCCAGCAGCTTGGCCTCAGGGGGTACAGATACGCAGTATTTT

V: TRBV4-3
size: -
D: -
J: TRBJ2-1
CDR3: CASSQDRAWEQFF
DNA: TGCGCCAGCAGCCAAGATAGGGCTTGGGAGCAGTTCTTC

V: TRBV5-6
size: -
D: TRBD2
J: TRBJ2-1
CDR3: CASSPPRAGALNEQFF
DNA: TGTGCCAGCAGCCCCCCACGAGCGGGGGCCCTCAATGAGCAGTTCTTC